These 15 T cell receptor beta chains were all obtained from the same sample, sequenced in a study of blood T cells in healthy people across ages. A second PCR of 7 to 11 cycles used a sample-barcoded 5' primer and a J-beta primer mix. TCRdb reprocessed the 5' RACE reads via MiXCR and lists one record per CDR3 protein. This sample has some 730,000 distinct CDR3 sequences; roughly 20% occur once, and the top ten carry approximately 20%. The sequenced sample was blood. These receptors were taken from a man between 65 and 85 years old in good health.

This clonotype was seen a few times. This chain links TRBV3-1 with TRBJ1-5; D remains ambiguous. CDR3 length: 14 amino acids. Trimming stripped 1 base from V and 6 bases from J, with 10 bases between. Germline CDR1 and CDR2: LGHDT and YNNKEL (reference sequence). CDR3 protein: CASSQARGFQPQHF. The DNA for the CDR3 is TGTGCCAGCAGCCAAGCTCGGGGTTTTCAGCCCCAGCATTTT.

This clonotype was picked up many times. The rearrangement links TRBV5-5 to TRBJ2-7; 7 nucleotides match TRBD1. Looked up from germline, CDR1 is SGHKS and CDR2 is YYEKEE (reference sequence). The CDR3 sequence is 13 residues long. V lost 1 base, J lost 4 bases, and 2 bases stayed unmatched. The CDR3 DNA is TGTGCCAGCAGCTTGACAGGGGATTACGAGCAGTACTTC. It is translated as CASSLTGDYEQYF.

This clonotype has a handful of counts. Here the CDR3 DNA reads TGCGCCAGCCACTGGGGACAGGCTAAGAACACTGAAGCTTTCTTT. It yields the protein CASHWGQAKNTEAFF. The chain links TRBV5-1 to TRBJ1-1, with TRBD1 matching 8 bases. The germline CDR1 and CDR2 sequences are SGHRS and YFSETQ. With V trimmed by 7 bases and J by 1 base, 9 bases remained unmatched. CDR3 length: 15 residues.

The V gene is TRBV20-1, the J gene TRBJ2-7; D is unresolved. This CDR3 comprises 13 residues. The germline V gene has CDR1 DFQATT and CDR2 SNEGSKA (reference sequence). Trimming shortened V by 2 bases and J by 6 bases, and 14 bases separated the two germline ends. CDR3 DNA sequence: TGCAGTGCTAGAACCCCTAGTATTGGCGAGCAGTACTTC. As protein: CSARTPSIGEQYF.

This clonotype was observed a handful of times. The chain recombines TRBV7-3 with TRBJ2-1, with 8 bases fitting TRBD2. The CDR3 runs 15 residues. Germline V gene lookup returns CDR1 SGHTA and CDR2 FQGTGA. The J segment lost 7 bases and the V segment lost 5 bases, leaving 10 bases of the junction unmatched. This CDR3 reads CASSRTGLGGNEQFF. CDR3 DNA: TGTGCCAGCAGCCGCACGGGACTAGGAGGGAATGAGCAGTTCTTC. The whole variable domain, filled in from reference TRBV7-3 and TRBJ2-1, reads GAGVSQTPSNKVTEKGKYVELRCDPISGHTALYWYRQSLGQGPEFLIYFQGTGAADDSGLPNDRFFAVRPEGSVSTLKIQRTERGDSAVYLCASSRTGLGGNEQFFGPGTRLTVL.

A few counts support this clonotype. This chain uses TRBV2 with TRBJ1-4; 9 nucleotides agree with TRBD1. The trim removed 7 bases at V and 11 bases at J, leaving 8 bases unmatched. From germline, CDR1 is SNHLY and CDR2 FYNNEI. The length of the CDR3 is 13 residues. The CDR3 reads CASKGQGGGKLFF. In DNA form, the CDR3 reads TGTGCCAGCAAGGGACAGGGTGGGGGGAAACTGTTTTTT.

This sequence joins TRBV4-2 and TRBJ2-1, with 7 positions matching TRBD1. Germline loops: CDR1 LGHNA, CDR2 YNFKEQ. CDR3 length equals 15 residues. Trimming cost V 0 bases and J 7 bases; bases outside gene matches: 6. Here the CDR3 reads CASSQEGTEDNEQFF. CDR3 sequence (DNA): TGTGCCAGCAGCCAAGAGGGGACAGAAGATAATGAGCAGTTCTTC.

In its sample, this clonotype was seen once. The chain carries TRBV5-6 and TRBJ2-7; the match to TRBD1 covers 10 bases. The CDR3 runs 15 residues. V shed 1 base, J shed 5 bases, and the junction held 6 bases outside the gene matches. In germline, CDR1 is SGHDT, CDR2 YYEEEE. The CDR3 protein is CASSLPGQGFHEQYF. The CDR3, as DNA: TGTGCCAGCAGCTTGCCGGGACAGGGGTTCCACGAGCAGTACTTC.

This clonotype has just a few counts. The chain is built from TRBV11-2 and TRBJ2-2; D remains ambiguous. Germline V lookup: CDR1 SGHAT, CDR2 FQNNGV. V lost 5 bases and J 3 bases, leaving 16 bases between the germline ends. The CDR3 consists of 16 residues. The CDR3 reads CASSPQSAQYTGELFF. The CDR3 DNA follows: TGTGCCAGCAGCCCCCAGTCTGCTCAATACACCGGGGAGCTGTTTTTT.

V and J are TRBV7-9 and TRBJ1-6; TRBD1 is a possible D gene (6 bases). The CDR3 is 14 residues long. CDR1 and CDR2 from the germline V gene are SEHNR and FQNEAQ (reference sequence). Trimming pared 3 bases from V and 6 bases from J, leaving 9 bases between. This chain's CDR3 is CASSFQGRNSPLHF. The DNA of the CDR3 is TGTGCCAGCAGCTTTCAGGGGCGTAATTCACCCCTCCACTTT.

The genes are TRBV29-1 and TRBJ1-1; D gene unclear. V lost 2 bases to trimming and J lost 4 bases, with 11 bases between them. The CDR3 extends over 13 amino acids. The V gene's germline CDR1 is SQVTM and CDR2 ANQGSEA. CDR3 in DNA: TGCAGCGTTGAAACCGCAAGAGGCACTGAAGCTTTCTTT. This sequence encodes CSVETARGTEAFF. Together with reference TRBV29-1 and TRBJ1-1, the CDR3 gives the full variable domain: SAVISQKPSRDICQRGTSLTIQCQVDSQVTMMFWYRQQPGQSLTLIATANQGSEATYESGFVIDKFPISRPNLTFSTLTVSNMSPEDSSIYLCSVETARGTEAFFGQGTRLTVV.

The chain employs TRBV7-2 and TRBJ1-2; D unclear. Germline CDR1 and CDR2: SGHTA and FQGNSA. This CDR3 is built from 15 residues. Trimming stripped 3 bases from V and 0 bases from J, with 11 bases between. The CDR3 bases are TGTGCCAGCAGCTTGGCTGACATTTCTAACTATGGCTACACCTTC. This gives the protein CASSLADISNYGYTF.

This clonotype was found a few times. The V call is TRBV28, the J call TRBJ2-7, with D hard to call. This CDR3 contains 14 residues. V was clipped by 4 bases and J by 3 bases, with 13 bases between them. Germline lookup yields CDR1 MDHEN and CDR2 SYDVKM. DNA for the CDR3: TGTGCCAGCAGTTCCTCGACCAGTTTCTACGAGCAGTACTTC. Its translation: CASSSSTSFYEQYF.

This clonotype has just a few counts. This rearrangement joins TRBV21-1 to TRBJ1-3; whether TRBD1, the table's D call, matches the DNA was not checked. TRBV21-1 is deemed a pseudogene. The CDR3 is made up of 15 amino acids. Here the CDR3 DNA reads TGTGCCAGCAGCAGGGCCAGGCCTTCTGGAAACACCATATATTTT. Its translation: CASSRARPSGNTIYF.

The chain is built from TRBV28 and TRBJ2-4; perhaps D is TRBD1 or TRBD2 (5 bases each). The germline V gene has CDR1 MDHEN and CDR2 SYDVKM. This CDR3 comprises 16 residues. Trimming took off 6 bases at V and 3 bases at J, with 18 bases between the two ends. As DNA, the CDR3 is TGTGCCAGCAGATATCGGGGCAGTCCTATCAAAAACATTCAGTACTTC. It translates to CASRYRGSPIKNIQYF.